Presented here are 11 T cell receptor beta chains from one specimen sequenced in a study of blood T cell repertoires in COVID-19. The data were produced by immunoSEQ multiplex PCR, yet TCRdb's version contains in-frame clones alone and is incomplete. The sample lists roughly 200,000 clones; approximately 91% were seen once. The source material was peripheral blood. All receptors derive from a middle-aged woman who had recovered from COVID-19.

The rearrangement joins TRBV28 to TRBJ1-2; 10 nucleotides line up with TRBD1. The V and J ends lost 6 bases and 2 bases, in that order; junction bases with no gene match: 6. Looked up from germline, CDR1 is MDHEN and CDR2 is SYDVKM. This CDR3 spans 15 amino acids. The CDR3: CASSRTGGNNYGYTF. The CDR3 coding sequence is TGTGCCAGCAGCCGGACAGGGGGGAACAACTATGGCTACACCTTC.

This rearrangement joins TRBV11-2 to TRBJ2-2, with 9 bases fitting TRBD1. The CDR3 consists of 17 residues. The germline V gene has CDR1 SGHAT and CDR2 FQNNGV. With 4 bases clipped from V and 3 bases from J, the junction kept 9 bases outside the gene matches. The CDR3 DNA follows: TGTGCCAGCAGCTCCCCCTGGGACAGGGCGGACACCGGGGAGCTGTTTTTT. It translates to CASSSPWDRADTGELFF.

The chain has TRBV2 and TRBJ2-7, with D tentatively TRBD1 (6 bases). The CDR3 consists of 12 residues. CDR1 is SNHLY and CDR2 is FYNNEI in the germline V gene. The V gene lost 3 bases and the J gene lost 6 bases, with 9 bases spanning the gap. The CDR3 DNA reads as TGTGCCAGCAGTGAGGGGGCGAGCGAGCAGTACTTC. Protein: CASSEGASEQYF.

J is TRBJ2-7 and V is TRBV6-5, with TRBD2 identical over 8 bases. CDR3 size: 16 residues. Germline V gene data show CDR1 as MNHEY and CDR2 as SVGAGI. The V segment lost 0 bases and the J segment 2 bases; nucleotides outside the gene matches: 6. The CDR3 DNA is TGTGCCAGCAGTTACTCGTGGCGGGAGGTCGCCTACGAGCAGTACTTC. Translating it yields CASSYSWREVAYEQYF.

This clone appeared many times. The genes are TRBV9 and TRBJ2-1; 9 positions match TRBD2. V shed 3 bases, J shed 8 bases, and the junction held 9 bases outside the gene matches. This CDR3 is 15 amino acids long. Germline CDR1 and CDR2: SGDLS and YYNGEE. In DNA, the CDR3 is TGTGCCAGCAGCGCCTTAGCGGGAGATGGCGATGAGCAGTTCTTC. Its protein is CASSALAGDGDEQFF. The whole variable domain, filled in from reference TRBV9 and TRBJ2-1, reads DSGVTQTPKHLITATGQRVTLRCSPRSGDLSVYWYQQSLDQGLQFLIQYYNGEERAKGNILERFSAQQFPDLHSELNLSSLELGDSALYFCASSALAGDGDEQFFGPGTRLTVL.

The CDR3 DNA reads as TGTGCCAGCAGTCTACCGGGACAGGGGATTTACGAGCAGTACTTC. It translates to CASSLPGQGIYEQYF. V is TRBV27 and J is TRBJ2-7, with 10 bases identical to TRBD1. Germline CDR1 and CDR2: MNHEY and SMNVEV (reference sequence). The V gene end was trimmed by 5 bases and the J gene end by 4 bases; junction bases not matched to a gene: 8. This CDR3 has 15 amino acids.

The CDR3 sequence: CASSLLRVGGYTF. CDR3 nucleotides: TGTGCCAGCAGTTTACTCAGGGTTGGTGGCTACACCTTC. The chain uses TRBV12-3 or TRBV12-4 and TRBJ1-2; D possibly corresponds to TRBD1 (5 bases). This CDR3 region has 13 residues. Trimming cost V 2 bases and J 7 bases, with 11 bases left between them.

This clone showed up just once. The gene calls are TRBV6-5 and TRBJ2-7; D gene unclear. This CDR3 is built from 14 residues. Germline values: CDR1 MNHEY, CDR2 SVGAGI. The germline V and J ends were trimmed by 6 bases and 6 bases, with 18 bases remaining between them. CDR3 sequence: CASSREAARSEQYF. Here the CDR3 DNA reads TGTGCCAGCAGCCGCGAAGCCGCGCGCTCCGAGCAGTACTTC.

CDR3: CASRAGTGEYEKLFF. The CDR3 bases are TGTGCCAGCAGGGCTGGGACAGGGGAATACGAAAAACTGTTTTTT. The rearrangement uses TRBV6-5 and TRBJ1-4; TRBD1 matches 10 bases. V dropped 6 bases and J dropped 8; count of bases not matched to a gene: 9. The CDR3 consists of 15 residues. Germline CDR1 reads MNHEY; CDR2 reads SVGAGI.

The V and J genes are TRBV5-1 and TRBJ2-7; D remains unclear. Germline CDR1 and CDR2: SGHRS and YFSETQ. Trimming took 4 bases from V and 4 from J, leaving 18 bases between them. The CDR3 runs to 15 residues. In DNA, the CDR3 is TGCGCCAGCAGCCCCATCGAGGCTAGTTGGTACGAGCAGTACTTC. Protein sequence: CASSPIEASWYEQYF.

This clone was observed a handful of times. The CDR3 spells CASTRDSGSGNTIYF. CDR3 sequence (DNA): TGTGCCAGCACGCGGGACAGCGGCTCTGGAAACACCATATATTTT. The J gene is TRBJ1-3, the V gene TRBV6-5; 7 nucleotides agree with TRBD1. With V trimmed by 7 bases and J by 0 bases, 6 bases remained unmatched. CDR1 is MNHEY and CDR2 is SVGAGI in the germline V gene. The CDR3 runs 15 residues.